The 17 T cell receptor beta chains given below trace back to one sample, sequenced in a study of T cell responses to AZD1222 COVID-19 vaccine. Here immunoSEQ multiplex PCR was the method, and the copy in TCRdb shows in-frame clones only, minus some. The profile shows about 79,000 clones, 70% to 90% of them singletons. Sequenced here: peripheral blood, sampled on day 0 of AZD1222 vaccination. The receptors come from an adult in good health.

This clone has a handful of counts. The chain combines TRBV10-1 with TRBJ1-1; D not resolved. The CDR3 has 11 residues. Trimming cost V 5 bases and J 1 base, with 2 bases left between them. From germline, CDR1 is WNHNN and CDR2 SYGVQD (reference sequence). The CDR3 DNA sequence: TGCGCCAGCAGTTCGAACACTGAAGCTTTCTTT. Its translation is CASSSNTEAFF.

V gene TRBV5-1 combines with J gene TRBJ2-2, with D perhaps matching TRBD1 (6 bases). V was shortened by 3 bases and J by 4 bases, with 10 bases between the two germline ends. The germline gives CDR1 SGHRS, CDR2 YFSETQ. CDR3 length: 14 residues. The chain's CDR3 is CASSSGAGTGELFF. As DNA, the CDR3 is TGCGCCAGCAGCTCAGGGGCGGGCACCGGGGAGCTGTTTTTT.

This chain joins TRBV3-1 (or the pseudogene TRBV3-2) and TRBJ2-1, with D tentatively TRBD2 (5 bases). This CDR3 contains 15 residues. The V gene's germline CDR1 is LGHDT and CDR2 YNNKEL (reference sequence). Trimming removed 2 bases from V and 1 base from J, with 9 bases in between. CDR3 in DNA: TGTGCCAGCAGCCAAAAGCGGATATCCTACAATGAGCAGTTCTTC. It specifies CASSQKRISYNEQFF.

The chain joins TRBV19 to TRBJ1-6; D gene unclear. V lost 3 bases and J 10 bases, leaving 10 bases between the germline ends. This CDR3 region has 13 residues. CDR1 is LNHDA and CDR2 is SQIVND in the germline V gene (reference sequence). CDR3 bases: TGTGCCAGTAGTATTAGCCGAGACTCACCCCTCCACTTT. It encodes CASSISRDSPLHF.

This clone has only a few counts. The chain recombines TRBV3-1 (or the pseudogene TRBV3-2) with TRBJ1-1; possibly TRBD1 for D (5 bases). The V gene's germline CDR1 is LGHDT and CDR2 YNNKEL (reference sequence). The length of the CDR3 is 11 residues. V was shortened by 5 bases and J by 12 bases, with 13 bases between the two germline ends. As DNA, the CDR3 is TGTGCCAGCAGCACTCAGGGCCAGCCTTTCTTT. This encodes CASSTQGQPFF.

The chain is built from TRBV10-2 and TRBJ1-1; tentatively, D is TRBD1 (6 bases). V was shortened by 9 bases and J by 1 base, with 12 bases between the two germline ends. CDR3 length: 13 residues. Per germline, CDR1 WSHSY and CDR2 SAAADI. The DNA for the CDR3 is TGCGCCAGTCGGACAGACAGGAACACTGAAGCTTTCTTT. Its translation: CASRTDRNTEAFF.

This rearrangement joins TRBV9 to TRBJ2-2; TRBD2 matches 13 bases. Germline CDR1 is SGDLS and CDR2 is YYNGEE. This CDR3 spans 14 amino acids. V dropped 3 bases and J dropped 8; count of bases not matched to a gene: 1. CDR3 sequence: CASSETSGRGELFF. CDR3 nucleotide sequence: TGTGCCAGCAGCGAGACTAGCGGGAGGGGGGAGCTGTTTTTT.

The chain has TRBV7-9 and TRBJ2-1, with D tentatively TRBD1 (7 bases). The V gene's germline CDR1 is SEHNR and CDR2 FQNEAQ (reference sequence). This CDR3 has 14 amino acids. V lost 2 bases and J 4 bases, leaving 9 bases between the germline ends. The CDR3 DNA follows: TGTGCCAGCAGCTTATCAGGGGGGTACAATGAGCAGTTCTTC. It codes for CASSLSGGYNEQFF.

This chain links TRBV12-3 or TRBV12-4 with TRBJ1-1; D is ambiguous. V lost 4 bases, J lost 12 bases, and 18 bases lay in between. The CDR3 loop spans 13 amino acids. This chain's CDR3 is CASSSTPGQGTFF. The CDR3, as DNA: TGTGCCAGCAGTTCCACTCCGGGCCAAGGGACTTTCTTT.

The rearrangement joins TRBV5-1 to TRBJ1-1; D unresolved. The CDR3 has 11 residues. Trimming left V 3 bases short and J 5 bases short, with 5 bases between. From germline, CDR1 is SGHRS and CDR2 YFSETQ. The DNA for the CDR3 is TGCGCCAGCAGCTACGGTACTGAAGCTTTCTTT. Its protein product is CASSYGTEAFF. The variable domain in full, completed from reference TRBV5-1 and TRBJ1-1, reads KAGVTQTPRYLIKTRGQQVTLSCSPISGHRSVSWYQQTPGQGLQFLFEYFSETQRNKGNFPGRFSGRQFSNSRSEMNVSTLELGDSALYLCASSYGTEAFFGQGTRLTVV.

The chain combines TRBV4-1 with TRBJ2-7; D possibly corresponds to TRBD2 (5 bases). V was pared by 0 bases and J by 2 bases, with 8 bases between. The CDR3 runs to 14 residues. Germline CDR1 is MGHRA and CDR2 is YSYEKL. This chain's CDR3 is CASSQDRGTYEQYF. The CDR3 DNA reads TGCGCCAGCAGCCAAGACCGGGGAACCTACGAGCAGTACTTC.

The rearrangement joins TRBV9 to TRBJ2-3; TRBD2 aligns across 7 bases. After removal of 0 bases from V and 4 bases from J, the junction contained 8 bases not matched to a gene. CDR3 length equals 16 residues. Germline CDR1 SGDLS, CDR2 YYNGEE. The CDR3: CASSVAGASGADTQYF. In nucleotides, the CDR3 is TGTGCCAGCAGCGTAGCTGGGGCTAGCGGAGCAGATACGCAGTATTTT.

CDR3 coding DNA: TGTGCCAGCTCACCCAACACCCAAGGTGGCTATGGCTACACCTTC. Translating gives CASSPNTQGGYGYTF. The chain is built from TRBV18 and TRBJ1-2; D gene ambiguous. The CDR3 has 15 residues. CDR1 is KGHSH and CDR2 is LQKENI in the germline V gene. Trimming cost V 3 bases and J 4 bases, with 15 bases left between them.

This clone was counted between two and nine times. The chain carries TRBV5-8 and TRBJ1-2; unclear D gene. The CDR3 sequence is 14 residues long. Germline V gives CDR1 SGHTS, CDR2 YDEGEE. Trimming cost V 0 bases and J 1 base, with 7 bases left between them. The CDR3 is CASSLGIINYGYTF. For the CDR3, the DNA is TGTGCCAGCAGCTTGGGTATTATTAACTATGGCTACACCTTC.

The genes are TRBV2 and TRBJ2-4; the match to TRBD1 covers 12 bases. CDR1 is SNHLY, CDR2 FYNNEI, per germline. There are 15 residues in the CDR3. The junction had 5 bases not matched to a gene; V was cut back by 4 bases and J by 7 bases. The CDR3 coding sequence is TGTGCCAGCAGTGTGTGGGACAGGGGGCAGAACATTCAGTACTTC. Its translation: CASSVWDRGQNIQYF.

The rearrangement links TRBV28 to TRBJ1-1; D call uncertain. The CDR3 loop spans 14 amino acids. Germline assignment: CDR1 MDHEN and CDR2 SYDVKM. V lost 1 base and J lost 1, with 7 bases in between. CDR3 sequence: CASSLYAANTEAFF. In DNA, the CDR3 is TGTGCCAGCAGTTTATACGCAGCGAACACTGAAGCTTTCTTT.

The chain couples TRBV18 to TRBJ1-1; D is undetermined. V was clipped by 2 bases and J by 1 base, with 2 bases between them. From germline, CDR1 is KGHSH and CDR2 LQKENI. CDR3 length: 12 amino acids. Here the CDR3 reads CASSPGNTEAFF. The CDR3, as DNA: TGTGCCAGCTCACCAGGGAACACTGAAGCTTTCTTT.